The next 20 T cell receptor beta chains were all read from a single sample in a study of spatial heterogeneity in lung cancer. Time point given: blood at routine non-recurrence follow-up after resection. From the 5' RACE reads, TCRdb called clonotypes with MiXCR, one entry per CDR3 protein. The sample comprises about 110,000 distinct CDR3 sequences, about a tenth of which are singletons, and 20% to 25% rests with the top ten. Here the sequenced sample was PBMCs, taken at follow-up. The receptors were sampled from a female donor with early-stage non-small cell lung cancer.

The chain has TRBV2 and TRBJ2-6; 7 bases are shared with TRBD1. The CDR3 consists of 15 residues. Trimming took 7 bases from V and 6 from J; bases not matched to a gene: 9. In germline, CDR1 is SNHLY, CDR2 FYNNEI. DNA of the CDR3: TGTGCCAGCAACCTACAGGGGCGCATGGCCAACGTCCTGACTTTC. Its translation is CASNLQGRMANVLTF.

This clonotype occurred many times. The CDR3 loop is CASSYRRREGYEQYF. CDR3 coding DNA: TGTGCCAGCAGTTACCGCCGTAGAGAGGGGTACGAGCAGTACTTC. This chain connects TRBV12-3 or TRBV12-4 to TRBJ2-7; tentatively, D is TRBD1 or TRBD2 (5 bases each). This CDR3 is built from 15 residues. Deletions cut 4 bases from V and 4 bases from J, with 17 bases between.

This chain links TRBV10-3 with TRBJ1-5; 8 positions match TRBD1. The CDR3 runs 13 residues. V lost 6 bases and J lost 2; bases outside the gene matches: 0. Germline-derived CDR1 and CDR2 are ENHRY and SYGVKD. The CDR3 here is CAIRGQGNQPQHF. In nucleotides, the CDR3 is TGTGCCATCAGGGGACAGGGCAATCAGCCCCAGCATTTT.

At least ten counts were recorded for this clonotype. The V and J genes are TRBV28 and TRBJ1-6, with D possibly being TRBD1 (5 bases). The CDR3 runs 9 residues. CDR1 is MDHEN, CDR2 SYDVKM, per germline. Here the CDR3 reads CAGDSPLHF. In DNA, the CDR3 is TGTGCGGGGGATTCACCCCTCCACTTT.

V usage is TRBV11-3 and J usage is TRBJ2-5; 12 nucleotides align to TRBD2. This CDR3 has 17 amino acids. Germline trimming cut 5 bases from V and 10 bases from J; bases unmatched to any gene: 17. Germline V lookup: CDR1 SGHNT, CDR2 YENEEA. Here the CDR3 reads CASSGYLAGGPRGGQYF. The CDR3 DNA reads TGTGCCAGCAGCGGTTATCTAGCGGGAGGGCCGCGAGGGGGCCAGTACTTC.

This clonotype was counted only a few times. The gene calls are TRBV28 and TRBJ1-2; D is unresolved. The V gene's germline CDR1 is MDHEN and CDR2 SYDVKM. Trimming left V 5 bases short and J 2 bases short, with 3 bases between. There are 11 residues in the CDR3. This chain's CDR3 is CASSENYGYTF. The CDR3 nucleotides read TGTGCCAGCAGTGAAAACTATGGCTACACCTTC.

This clonotype was counted between two and nine times. CDR3 amino acids: CASSPSTGTGSNQPQHF. CDR3 coding DNA: TGTGCCAGCAGTCCATCTACCGGGACAGGTAGCAATCAGCCCCAGCATTTT. The chain recombines TRBV28 with TRBJ1-5; 8 nucleotides align to TRBD1. The CDR3 has 17 amino acids. Germline V gene sequence: CDR1 MDHEN, CDR2 SYDVKM. V was clipped by 5 bases and J by 0 bases; unmatched bases: 9.

In its sample, this clonotype was seen many times. V and J are TRBV5-5 and TRBJ2-3; 9 positions agree with TRBD1. J lost 6 bases, V lost 0 bases, and 2 bases had no gene match. The CDR3 is made up of 14 amino acids. Germline values: CDR1 SGHKS, CDR2 YYEKEE (reference sequence). The CDR3 region is CASSLGTGVDTQYF. For the CDR3, the DNA is TGTGCCAGCAGCTTGGGGACAGGGGTCGATACGCAGTATTTT. Looking up the rest from reference TRBV5-5 and TRBJ2-3 gives the full variable domain: DAGVTQSPTHLIKTRGQQVTLRCSPISGHKSVSWYQQVLGQGPQFIFQYYEKEERGRGNFPDRFSARQFPNYSSELNVNALLLGDSALYLCASSLGTGVDTQYFGPGTRLTVL.

The V gene is TRBV20-1, the J gene TRBJ2-7; 8 positions agree with TRBD2. From germline, CDR1 is DFQATT and CDR2 SNEGSKA (reference sequence). The CDR3 loop spans 15 amino acids. The V segment lost 6 bases and the J segment 3 bases; nucleotides outside the gene matches: 13. Written as DNA, the CDR3 is TGCAGTGCGCCAAAAACTAGCGGATCATACTACGAGCAGTACTTC. Translated, it gives CSAPKTSGSYYEQYF.

This clonotype has more than one count but fewer than ten. The chain's CDR3 is CASSFSGGSTGELFF. The CDR3 DNA reads TGTGCCAGCAGCTTTTCAGGGGGAAGCACCGGGGAGCTGTTTTTT. This chain uses TRBV11-2 with TRBJ2-2; 7 bases fit TRBD1. Germline CDR1 reads SGHAT; CDR2 reads FQNNGV. V trimming: 3 bases; J trimming: 4 bases; junction bases outside the gene matches: 5. This CDR3 has 15 residues. The variable domain in full, with the rest retrieved from reference TRBV11-2 and TRBJ2-2, is EAGVAQSPRYKIIEKRQSVAFWCNPISGHATLYWYQQILGQGPKLLIQFQNNGVVDDSQLPKDRFSAERLKGVDSTLKIQPAKLEDSAVYLCASSFSGGSTGELFFGEGSRLTVL.

Ten or more counts support this clonotype. The chain employs TRBV13 and TRBJ2-2, with a weak D call TRBD1 (6 bases). From germline, CDR1 is PRHDT and CDR2 FYEKMQ (reference sequence). V was clipped by 5 bases and J by 1 base, with 11 bases between them. This CDR3 spans 15 amino acids. The CDR3 DNA reads TGTGCCAGCAGCGCCGACAGGAAGAACACCGGGGAGCTGTTTTTT. Translation: CASSADRKNTGELFF.

The chain uses TRBV29-1 and TRBJ2-3; the D gene is possibly TRBD1 (6 bases). V gave up 4 bases and J gave up 1 base, with 15 bases separating them. The germline V gene encodes CDR1 SQVTM and CDR2 ANQGSEA. This CDR3 has 15 amino acids. The CDR3 loop reads CSVAGGRGGTDTQYF. In nucleotides, the CDR3 is TGCAGCGTTGCCGGTGGCAGGGGTGGCACAGATACGCAGTATTTT.

This clonotype was counted at least ten times. This chain uses TRBV12-3 or TRBV12-4 with TRBJ2-3; D could derive from TRBD1 or TRBD2 (5 bases each). The CDR3 totals 15 residues. V was trimmed by 6 bases and J by 1 base, leaving 14 bases between them. CDR3 sequence: CASRQRGTGTDTQYF. As DNA, the CDR3 is TGTGCCAGCAGGCAGAGGGGAACGGGCACAGATACGCAGTATTTT.

A few counts support this clonotype. This sequence joins TRBV28 and TRBJ2-3, with 7 bases aligning to TRBD2. Looked up from germline, CDR1 is MDHEN and CDR2 is SYDVKM. V shed 3 bases, J shed 11 bases, and the junction held 14 bases outside the gene matches. The length of the CDR3 is 15 residues. CDR3 region: CASSFHAGSGSKQYF. CDR3 nucleotides: TGTGCCAGCAGTTTTCATGCCGGTAGCGGGTCCAAGCAGTATTTT.

The chain carries TRBV6-2 or TRBV6-3 and TRBJ1-3, with D hard to call. V lost 0 bases and J 0 bases, leaving 3 bases between the germline ends. This CDR3 contains 14 residues. Germline CDR1 is MNHEY and CDR2 is SVGEGT. This CDR3 reads CASSYSISGNTIYF. The CDR3 DNA follows: TGTGCCAGCAGTTACTCGATCTCTGGAAACACCATATATTTT.

This clonotype was seen ten or more times. The chain joins TRBV12-3 or TRBV12-4 to TRBJ2-5; TRBD1 aligns across 7 bases. Trimming cost V 6 bases and J 5 bases; bases outside gene matches: 9. The length of the CDR3 is 14 residues. CDR3 in DNA: TGTGCCAGCAGCCCAAGACAGGGTTGGGAGACCCAGTACTTC. It specifies CASSPRQGWETQYF.

The chain is built from TRBV7-2 and TRBJ2-5; 8 bases agree with TRBD2. Trimming cost V 2 bases and J 5 bases; bases outside gene matches: 4. The germline V gene has CDR1 SGHTA and CDR2 FQGNSA. The CDR3 has 14 amino acids. The CDR3 nucleotides read TGTGCCAGCAGCTTAACCGGGAGGGGGGAGACCCAGTACTTC. Protein: CASSLTGRGETQYF.

The chain is built from TRBV12-3 or TRBV12-4 and TRBJ2-2, with a weak D call TRBD1 (6 bases). This CDR3 contains 15 residues. The V end lost 1 base, the J end lost 0 bases, and 6 bases lay between the germline ends. In nucleotides, the CDR3 is TGTGCCAGCAGTTTAGGGGGGCCGAACACCGGGGAGCTGTTTTTT. It is translated as CASSLGGPNTGELFF.

The V gene is TRBV5-4, the J gene TRBJ2-1, with D maybe TRBD2 (6 bases). Per germline, CDR1 SGHNT and CDR2 YYREEE (reference sequence). The CDR3 is 14 amino acids. V lost 7 bases to trimming and J lost 3 bases, with 14 bases between them. This CDR3 is CASSPQTSYNEQFF. CDR3 bases: TGTGCCAGCTCACCCCAGACTAGCTACAATGAGCAGTTCTTC. Full variable domain (remainder filled in from reference TRBV5-4 and TRBJ2-1): ETGVTQSPTHLIKTRGQQVTLRCSSQSGHNTVSWYQQALGQGPQFIFQYYREEENGRGNFPPRFSGLQFPNYSSELNVNALELDDSALYLCASSPQTSYNEQFFGPGTRLTVL.

This clonotype was recorded many times. This chain connects TRBV20-1 to TRBJ2-1; D not certain. Germline V lookup: CDR1 DFQATT, CDR2 SNEGSKA (reference sequence). The V and J ends lost 7 bases and 2 bases respectively, with 24 bases between them. This CDR3 has 17 amino acids. The CDR3 nucleotides are TGCAGTGGAAGTTTTAGAAGTCTTTCGGCGGCCTACAATGAGCAGTTCTTC. Translation gives CSGSFRSLSAAYNEQFF.